The clone carrying this T cell receptor (beta chain) has just one count. Its antigen is not identified. 13 Jbeta primers and 60 Vbeta primers were used for the PCR. Here immunoSEQ multiplex PCR was the method, and the copy in TCRdb shows in-frame clones only, minus some. The sample carries about 140,000 clones, under 70% recorded once. The CDR3 totals 16 residues. V was pared by 2 bases and J by 5 bases, with 19 bases between. The V gene's germline CDR1 is SGHRS and CDR2 YFSETQ. The record originates from a study of cytomegalovirus exposure and HLA in healthy donors. The study, taken as a whole, reports: From TCR beta sequences, most subjects' HLA-A and HLA-B alleles were reportedly predicted accurately. TCR beta chains numbering 150 to 200 were designated cytomegalovirus-associated. Later analysis associated a missense DCLRE1C variant with TCR beta V- and J-gene trimming.

J is TRBJ1-1 and V is TRBV5-1; D perhaps matches TRBD1 (6 bases). The clonotype comes from a man younger than 45 in good health and CMV-seropositive. Specimen: PBMCs. The CDR3 DNA reads TGCGCCAGCAGCTTTAGTGGGGGCGGGCGAGTTACTGAAGCTTTCTTT. Its protein product is CASSFSGGGRVTEAFF.